Presented here are 32 T cell receptor beta chains from one specimen sequenced in a study of control samples from healthy donors and cancer patients. Repertoires were generated with immunoSEQ multiplex PCR, while TCRdb's copy carries only in-frame clones and drops some. The sample has fewer than 80,000 clones, nearly 90% seen once. Input material: PBMCs. These receptors were taken from a man in his sixties with colorectal cancer.

V gene TRBV13 combines with J gene TRBJ1-4; no clear D. V shed 10 bases and J shed 6 bases, with 18 bases lying between them. The V gene's germline CDR1 is PRHDT and CDR2 FYEKMQ (reference sequence). The CDR3 contains 14 residues. The DNA of the CDR3 is TGTGCCACCTCCAGACGGAGTAGTGATGAAAAACTGTTTTTT. Amino acid sequence: CATSRRSSDEKLFF.

The rearrangement uses TRBV7-3 and TRBJ1-6, with D uncertain. CDR3 size: 13 residues. The germline CDR1 and CDR2 sequences are SGHTA and FQGTGA. V was cut by 5 bases and J by 8 bases, with 10 bases left in between. The CDR3 DNA reads TGTGCCAGCAGCCCGTCAAAAGATTCACCCCTCCACTTT. Translated, it gives CASSPSKDSPLHF.

The chain employs TRBV7-2 and TRBJ1-6; possibly TRBD1 for D (6 bases). The germline V gene has CDR1 SGHTA and CDR2 FQGNSA. Trimming cost V 6 bases and J 7 bases, with 10 bases left between them. The CDR3 runs to 13 residues. DNA for the CDR3: TGTGCCAGCAGTCCCGGACAGAATTCACCCCTCCACTTT. This codes for CASSPGQNSPLHF.

The rearrangement joins TRBV7-3 to TRBJ2-3; no firm D call. This CDR3 has 14 amino acids. Germline loops: CDR1 SGHTA, CDR2 FQGTGA. V dropped 2 bases and J dropped 2 bases, with 8 bases sitting between them. CDR3 coding DNA: TGTGCCAGCAGCTTAGGGTCTGACACAGATACGCAGTATTTT. It codes for CASSLGSDTDTQYF.

The J gene is TRBJ2-7, the V gene TRBV6-5; the D is unclear. V dropped 0 bases and J dropped 7 bases, with 7 bases sitting between them. Germline values: CDR1 MNHEY, CDR2 SVGAGI. CDR3 length: 12 residues. This CDR3 reads CASSYSSGEQYF. Written as DNA, the CDR3 is TGTGCCAGCAGTTACTCATCGGGTGAGCAGTACTTC.

The chain links TRBV7-2 to TRBJ1-4; TRBD1 matches at 7 bases. The CDR3 loop spans 14 amino acids. Germline V gene data show CDR1 as SGHTA and CDR2 as FQGNSA. The V segment lost 5 bases and the J segment 3 bases; nucleotides outside the gene matches: 3. DNA for the CDR3: TGTGCCAGCAGCCCCGACAGGGCTAATGAAAAACTGTTTTTT. Translation gives CASSPDRANEKLFF. Filled out from reference TRBV7-2 and TRBJ1-4, the complete variable domain reads GAGVSQSPSNKVTEKGKDVELRCDPISGHTALYWYRQSLGQGLEFLIYFQGNSAPDKSGLPSDRFSAERTGGSVSTLTIQRTQQEDSAVYLCASSPDRANEKLFFGSGTQLSVL.

DNA of the CDR3: TGTGCCAGTTGCTCCGGGTCGAACAATGGCTACACCTTC. Encoded protein: CASCSGSNNGYTF. The chain combines TRBV19 with TRBJ1-2; D remains unclear. V was cut by 8 bases and J by 6 bases, with 16 bases left in between. The length of the CDR3 is 13 residues. CDR1 is LNHDA, CDR2 SQIVND, per germline (reference sequence). Filled out from reference TRBV19 and TRBJ1-2, the complete variable domain reads DGGITQSPKYLFRKEGQNVTLSCEQNLNHDAMYWYRQDPGQGLRLIYYSQIVNDFQKGDIAEGYSVSREKKESFPLTVTSAQKNPTAFYLCASCSGSNNGYTFGSGTRLTVV.

This clone has more than one count but fewer than ten. The chain recombines TRBV2 with TRBJ2-5, with D maybe TRBD2 (5 bases). Looked up from germline, CDR1 is SNHLY and CDR2 is FYNNEI. The CDR3 covers 15 residues. V shed 8 bases and J shed 0 bases, with 16 bases lying between them. CDR3 nucleotides: TGTGCCAGCGGTTTTTATGGGAGCCACCAAGAGACCCAGTACTTC. This gives the protein CASGFYGSHQETQYF.

This chain uses TRBV6-4 with TRBJ2-1; D is possibly TRBD1 (5 bases). CDR1 and CDR2 (germline): MRHNA, SNTAGT. Deletions cut 7 bases from V and 7 bases from J, with 14 bases between. This CDR3 comprises 13 residues. The CDR3 sequence: CASKGQRRNEQFF. The CDR3 nucleotides read TGTGCCAGCAAGGGGCAGCGAAGGAATGAGCAGTTCTTC.

This clone was seen only once. The chain has TRBV9 and TRBJ2-2; D uncertain. The CDR3 spans 17 residues. The V gene lost 0 bases and the J gene lost 0 bases, with 12 bases spanning the gap. Germline V CDR1 and CDR2: SGDLS, YYNGEE. CDR3 in DNA: TGTGCCAGCAGCGTAGCAGATGTCTTCGCGAACACCGGGGAGCTGTTTTTT. It codes for CASSVADVFANTGELFF.

This chain connects TRBV20-1 to TRBJ2-7; D not resolved. Germline values: CDR1 DFQATT, CDR2 SNEGSKA (reference sequence). CDR3 length equals 11 residues. Trimming removed 5 bases at V and 2 bases at J, with 7 bases between. Here the CDR3 reads CSALHAYEQYF. CDR3 DNA: TGCAGTGCTTTACACGCCTACGAGCAGTACTTC.

CDR3 sequence reads: CASSPTGDHQPQHF. The CDR3 DNA is TGCGCCAGCAGCCCGACAGGGGACCATCAGCCCCAGCATTTT. This chain uses TRBV5-1 with TRBJ1-5; TRBD1 matches 8 bases. The ends lost 4 bases at V and 5 bases at J; junction bases unmatched: 5. The CDR3 loop spans 14 amino acids. Germline assignment: CDR1 SGHRS and CDR2 YFSETQ.

J is TRBJ2-5 and V is TRBV2; 16 positions agree with TRBD2. The germline CDR1 and CDR2 sequences are SNHLY and FYNNEI. The CDR3 has 19 amino acids. With V trimmed by 4 bases and J by 5 bases, 13 bases remained unmatched. The CDR3 DNA follows: TGTGCCAGCAGTGCATTCGGGACTAGCGGGGGGGCCAATCGGGAGACCCAGTACTTC. It yields the protein CASSAFGTSGGANRETQYF.

The V gene is TRBV28, the J gene TRBJ1-6, with D possibly being TRBD1 (5 bases). The CDR3 loop spans 20 amino acids. V lost 8 bases, J lost 7 bases, and 33 bases lay in between. Germline values: CDR1 MDHEN, CDR2 SYDVKM. CDR3 bases: TGTGCCAGCCTGCCAGCAACCACCCGGGGGGTAGACGGGTCAAATTCACCCCTCCACTTT. This codes for CASLPATTRGVDGSNSPLHF.

The chain uses TRBV7-3 and TRBJ1-1; no clear D gene. Deletions cut 5 bases from V and 0 bases from J, with 7 bases between. CDR3 length: 13 residues. CDR1 and CDR2 from the germline V gene are SGHTA and FQGTGA. The CDR3, as DNA: TGTGCCAGCAGCCTCGGAATGAACACTGAAGCTTTCTTT. Its protein product is CASSLGMNTEAFF.

The chain couples TRBV12-3 or TRBV12-4 to TRBJ2-1, with D unclear. The CDR3 loop spans 11 amino acids. V dropped 5 bases and J dropped 10 bases, with 9 bases sitting between them. The DNA of the CDR3 is TGTGCCAGCAGTGCAGTACGAGAGCAGTTCTTC. Translation gives CASSAVREQFF.

The chain combines TRBV5-1 with TRBJ1-1, with D unclear. Germline CDR1 is SGHRS and CDR2 is YFSETQ. The CDR3 contains 13 residues. V was cut by 1 base and J by 3 bases, with 7 bases left in between. CDR3 region: CASSLREYTEAFF. The CDR3 DNA is TGCGCCAGCAGCTTGAGAGAGTACACTGAAGCTTTCTTT.

The chain employs TRBV29-1 and TRBJ1-2; D is possibly TRBD1 (6 bases). V was pared by 1 base and J by 6 bases, with 15 bases between. Germline CDR1 is SQVTM and CDR2 is ANQGSEA. CDR3 size: 14 residues. The CDR3 reads CSVEATGGLDGYTF. The CDR3 nucleotides are TGCAGCGTTGAAGCCACCGGGGGGCTGGATGGCTACACCTTC.

This chain uses TRBV5-1 with TRBJ1-1, with unresolved D. CDR3 size: 14 residues. V was shortened by 4 bases and J by 2 bases, with 12 bases between the two germline ends. Germline V lookup: CDR1 SGHRS, CDR2 YFSETQ. This CDR3 is CASSPTARNTEAFF. As DNA, the CDR3 is TGCGCCAGCAGCCCGACCGCCCGTAACACTGAAGCTTTCTTT.

The genes are TRBV6-5 and TRBJ2-3, with D possibly being TRBD1 (6 bases). The V gene's germline CDR1 is MNHEY and CDR2 SVGAGI. Trimming cost V 7 bases and J 2 bases, with 13 bases left between them. The CDR3 consists of 14 residues. In nucleotides, the CDR3 is TGTGCCAGCACCCCGGACAGTCCCACAGATACGCAGTATTTT. Amino acid sequence: CASTPDSPTDTQYF.

The chain uses TRBV9 and TRBJ2-1; 15 bases line up with TRBD2. V gave up 2 bases and J gave up 7 bases; unmatched junction bases: 1. The CDR3 is made up of 15 amino acids. Germline V gives CDR1 SGDLS, CDR2 YYNGEE. The CDR3 sequence is CASSVGTSGGNEQFF. The CDR3 DNA is TGTGCCAGCAGCGTCGGGACTAGCGGGGGGAATGAGCAGTTCTTC.

This clone was found once. This chain joins TRBV2 and TRBJ1-5, with D perhaps matching TRBD1 (5 bases). The CDR3 extends over 13 amino acids. Deletions cut 6 bases from V and 6 bases from J, with 12 bases between. The V gene's germline CDR1 is SNHLY and CDR2 FYNNEI. The CDR3 DNA sequence: TGTGCCAGCAGGCGATATGACAGTCAGCCCCAGCATTTT. Translation: CASRRYDSQPQHF.

The chain links TRBV10-3 to TRBJ2-7; D remains ambiguous. The CDR3 loop spans 12 amino acids. Germline CDR1 and CDR2: ENHRY and SYGVKD. Trimming shortened V by 0 bases and J by 7 bases, and 7 bases separated the two germline ends. CDR3 DNA sequence: TGTGCCATCAGTGAGTCCACAGCAGAGCAGTACTTC. This encodes CAISESTAEQYF.

In DNA, the CDR3 is TGTGCCAGCAGTGAATTACCGGGGATTAACTATGGCTACACCTTC. Translation gives CASSELPGINYGYTF. The J gene is TRBJ1-2, the V gene TRBV6-1; D is uncertain. Between the trimmed V and J ends, which lost 2 bases and 1 base, there was a span of 11 bases. Per germline, CDR1 MNHNS and CDR2 SASEGT. This CDR3 contains 15 residues.

The rearrangement links TRBV9 to TRBJ1-2; TRBD1 matches 7 bases. CDR1 is SGDLS and CDR2 is YYNGEE in the germline V gene. This CDR3 is built from 14 residues. The ends lost 4 bases at V and 8 bases at J; junction bases unmatched: 11. CDR3 nucleotide sequence: TGTGCCAGCAGCTTAACGACCCAGGGGGGCGGCTACACCTTC. It encodes CASSLTTQGGGYTF.

The J gene is TRBJ2-3, the V gene TRBV5-1; 7 bases match TRBD2. CDR3 length equals 15 residues. V shed 2 bases, J shed 0 bases, and the junction held 3 bases outside the gene matches. CDR1 SGHRS and CDR2 YFSETQ come from the germline V gene. CDR3 sequence reads: CASSLWTRSTDTQYF. CDR3 DNA: TGCGCCAGCAGCTTATGGACTAGAAGCACAGATACGCAGTATTTT.

This clone has a single count. J is TRBJ1-2 and V is TRBV18; unclear D gene. The CDR3 totals 13 residues. V shed 3 bases and J shed 8 bases, with 13 bases lying between them. Germline V gene lookup returns CDR1 KGHSH and CDR2 LQKENI. The CDR3 DNA reads TGTGCCAGCTCACCTCTCTCAGCTGGGGGCTACACCTTC. This translates into CASSPLSAGGYTF.

The chain couples TRBV6-6 to TRBJ1-5; no clear D. The V gene's germline CDR1 is MNHNY and CDR2 SVGAGI (reference sequence). The V and J ends lost 6 bases and 0 bases respectively, with 15 bases between them. The CDR3 is 16 residues long. For the CDR3, the DNA is TGTGCCAGCAGGAATACCGGGAGCCATAGCAATCAGCCCCAGCATTTT. Translating it yields CASRNTGSHSNQPQHF.

Only one count was recorded for this clone. V gene TRBV11-3 combines with J gene TRBJ2-2, with D possibly matching TRBD1 (6 bases). CDR1 SGHNT and CDR2 YENEEA come from the germline V gene. The V and J ends lost 4 bases and 3 bases respectively, with 9 bases between them. The CDR3 has 14 residues. This CDR3 reads CASSSQGYTGELFF. The CDR3 DNA reads TGTGCCAGCAGCTCCCAGGGGTACACCGGGGAGCTGTTTTTT.

The rearrangement links TRBV19 to TRBJ2-3, with D possibly matching TRBD1 (5 bases). V shed 3 bases and J shed 1 base, with 8 bases lying between them. CDR3 length: 14 amino acids. In germline, CDR1 is LNHDA, CDR2 SQIVND (reference sequence). CDR3 loop: CASSIQGGTDTQYF. The CDR3 nucleotides read TGTGCCAGTAGTATCCAGGGTGGCACAGATACGCAGTATTTT.

A note on this clone: The same CDR3 is also encoded by other DNA sequences in this sample. This chain uses TRBV2 with TRBJ2-7; D is unresolved. CDR3 length: 10 residues. Germline CDR1 is SNHLY and CDR2 is FYNNEI. V shed 4 bases and J shed 3 bases, with 1 base lying between them. The CDR3 region has the DNA TGTGCCAGCAGTGGCTACGAGCAGTACTTC. Protein sequence: CASSGYEQYF.

This sequence joins TRBV18 and TRBJ1-1, with D perhaps matching TRBD1 (5 bases). The V and J ends lost 5 bases and 1 base respectively, with 11 bases between them. Germline CDR1 reads KGHSH; CDR2 reads LQKENI. There are 14 residues in the CDR3. CDR3 region: CASSAAGGNTEAFF. CDR3 nucleotide sequence: TGTGCCAGCTCAGCCGCGGGGGGGAACACTGAAGCTTTCTTT.